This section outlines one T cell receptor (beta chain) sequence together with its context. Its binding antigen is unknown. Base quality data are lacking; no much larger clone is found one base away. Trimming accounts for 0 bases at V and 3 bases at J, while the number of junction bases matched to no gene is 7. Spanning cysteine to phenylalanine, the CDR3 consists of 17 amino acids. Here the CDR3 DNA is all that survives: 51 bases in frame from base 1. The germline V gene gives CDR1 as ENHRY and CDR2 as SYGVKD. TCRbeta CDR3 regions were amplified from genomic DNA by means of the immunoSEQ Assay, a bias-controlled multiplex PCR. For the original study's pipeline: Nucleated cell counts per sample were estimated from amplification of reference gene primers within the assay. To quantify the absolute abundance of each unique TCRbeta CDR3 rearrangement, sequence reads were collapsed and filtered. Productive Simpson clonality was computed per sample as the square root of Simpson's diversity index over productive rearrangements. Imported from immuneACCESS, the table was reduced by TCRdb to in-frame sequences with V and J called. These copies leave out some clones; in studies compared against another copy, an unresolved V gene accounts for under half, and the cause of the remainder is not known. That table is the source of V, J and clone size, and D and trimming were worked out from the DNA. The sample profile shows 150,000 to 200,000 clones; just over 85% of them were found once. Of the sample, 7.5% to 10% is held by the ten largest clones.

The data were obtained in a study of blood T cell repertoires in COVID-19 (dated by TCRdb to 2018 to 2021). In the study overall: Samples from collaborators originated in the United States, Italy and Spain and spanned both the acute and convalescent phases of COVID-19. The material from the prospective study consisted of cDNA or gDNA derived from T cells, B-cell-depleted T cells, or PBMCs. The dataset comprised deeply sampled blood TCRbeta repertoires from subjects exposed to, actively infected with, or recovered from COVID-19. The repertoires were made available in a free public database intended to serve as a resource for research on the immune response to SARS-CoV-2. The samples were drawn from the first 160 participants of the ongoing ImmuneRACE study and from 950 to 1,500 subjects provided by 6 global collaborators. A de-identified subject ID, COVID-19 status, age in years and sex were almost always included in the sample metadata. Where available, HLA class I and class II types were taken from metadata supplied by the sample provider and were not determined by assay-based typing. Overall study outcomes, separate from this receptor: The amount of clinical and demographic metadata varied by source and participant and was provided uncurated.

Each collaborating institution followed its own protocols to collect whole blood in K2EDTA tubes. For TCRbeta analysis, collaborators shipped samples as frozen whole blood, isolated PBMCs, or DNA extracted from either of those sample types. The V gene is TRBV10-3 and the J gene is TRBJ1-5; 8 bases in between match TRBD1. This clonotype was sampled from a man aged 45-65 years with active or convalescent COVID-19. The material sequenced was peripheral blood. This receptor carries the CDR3 CAISESYDRGFNQPQHF. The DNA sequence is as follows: TGTGCCATCAGTGAGTCTTATGACAGGGGCTTCAATCAGCCCCAGCATTTT.